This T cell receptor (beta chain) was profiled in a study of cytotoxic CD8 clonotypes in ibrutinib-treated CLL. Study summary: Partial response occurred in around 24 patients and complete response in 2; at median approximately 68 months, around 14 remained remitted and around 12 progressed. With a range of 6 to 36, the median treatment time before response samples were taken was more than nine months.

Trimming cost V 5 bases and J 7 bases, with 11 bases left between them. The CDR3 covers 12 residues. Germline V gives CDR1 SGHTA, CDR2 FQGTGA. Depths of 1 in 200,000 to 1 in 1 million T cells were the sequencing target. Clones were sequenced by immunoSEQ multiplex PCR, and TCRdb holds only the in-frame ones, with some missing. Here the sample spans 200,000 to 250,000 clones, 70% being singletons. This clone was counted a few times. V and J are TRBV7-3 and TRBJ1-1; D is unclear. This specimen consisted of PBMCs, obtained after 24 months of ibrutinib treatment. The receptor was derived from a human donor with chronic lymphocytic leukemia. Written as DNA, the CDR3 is TGTGCCAGCAGCAGACTCGAGGGTGAAGCTTTCTTT. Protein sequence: CASSRLEGEAFF.